One and the same sample provided the 29 T cell receptor beta chains below, sequenced in a study of T cell responses to AZD1222 COVID-19 vaccine. This table comes from immunoSEQ multiplex PCR, and its TCRdb copy is limited to in-frame clones, with some not included. Among over 150,000 clones, 90% were seen once, and the ten largest hold approximately 17%. The material sequenced was peripheral blood, taken on day 0 of AZD1222 vaccination. The receptor set was obtained from an adult in good health.

The rearrangement links TRBV27 to TRBJ1-1; D not resolved. V was cut by 3 bases and J by 1 base, with 6 bases left in between. There are 13 residues in the CDR3. Germline loops: CDR1 MNHEY, CDR2 SMNVEV (reference sequence). Here the CDR3 DNA reads TGTGCCAGCAGTTTGTGGGAGAACACTGAAGCTTTCTTT. It codes for CASSLWENTEAFF.

The J gene is TRBJ1-6, the V gene TRBV27; D is perhaps TRBD1 (5 bases). The V end lost 3 bases, the J end lost 7 bases, and 13 bases lay between the germline ends. This CDR3 is 15 amino acids long. CDR1 is MNHEY, CDR2 SMNVEV, per germline (reference sequence). The CDR3 DNA follows: TGTGCCAGCAGTTTCGTGGGACTGGTCAATTCACCCCTCCACTTT. It is translated as CASSFVGLVNSPLHF.

A remark on this clone: Other DNA sequences from this sample encode an identical CDR3 as well. The chain carries TRBV2 and TRBJ1-2; unclear D gene. The CDR3 spans 12 residues. Germline V CDR1 and CDR2: SNHLY, FYNNEI. Trimming removed 3 bases at V and 4 bases at J, with 6 bases between. The CDR3 DNA reads TGTGCCAGCAGTGAGACGGCCTATGGCTACACCTTC. Its protein is CASSETAYGYTF.

This clone has only a few counts. V and J are TRBV6-6 and TRBJ2-6; possible D gene TRBD2, 6 bases. V dropped 8 bases and J dropped 1 base, with 9 bases sitting between them. The germline V gene encodes CDR1 MNHNY and CDR2 SVGAGI (reference sequence). The CDR3 has 14 residues. The DNA for the CDR3 is TGTGCCAGCGGTGGAGGGTCTGGGGCCAACGTCCTGACTTTC. Amino acids: CASGGGSGANVLTF.

CDR3: CASSSHSGGEGYSPLHF. The CDR3 DNA is TGCGCCAGCAGCTCCCACTCCGGTGGGGAGGGATATTCACCCCTCCACTTT. V is TRBV5-1 and J is TRBJ1-6, with D hard to call. CDR3 size: 17 residues. Per germline, CDR1 SGHRS and CDR2 YFSETQ. V was trimmed by 3 bases and J by 8 bases, leaving 21 bases between them.

This clone showed up just a few times. The chain uses TRBV6-4 and TRBJ1-2; no reliable D call. V was trimmed by 2 bases and J by 4 bases, leaving 11 bases between them. Germline CDR1 is MRHNA and CDR2 is SNTAGT. The CDR3 is 14 residues long. The chain's CDR3 is CASSDARRTYGYTF. CDR3 DNA sequence: TGTGCCAGCAGTGACGCCAGGCGGACCTATGGCTACACCTTC.

CDR3 bases: TGTGCCAGCAGCTCTAGACAGGGATCCTACGAGCAGTACTTC. Its protein is CASSSRQGSYEQYF. The chain recombines TRBV7-2 with TRBJ2-7; TRBD1 matches 7 bases. This CDR3 has 14 residues. The trim removed 4 bases at V and 1 base at J, leaving 4 bases unmatched. Looked up from germline, CDR1 is SGHTA and CDR2 is FQGNSA.

The gene calls are TRBV6-5 and TRBJ1-1, with TRBD1 matching 9 bases. The CDR3 is made up of 16 amino acids. V was clipped by 2 bases and J by 1 base; unmatched bases: 5. Germline V gene sequence: CDR1 MNHEY, CDR2 SVGAGI. CDR3 sequence reads: CASSYLGQGRNTEAFF. For the CDR3, the DNA is TGTGCCAGCAGTTACCTGGGACAGGGCCGGAACACTGAAGCTTTCTTT.

The CDR3 is CASSLTRWVGLAGAGAQYF. CDR3 bases: TGTGCCAGCAGCCTTACCCGCTGGGTTGGGCTAGCGGGAGCCGGAGCGCAGTATTTT. The chain couples TRBV7-2 to TRBJ2-3, with 10 positions matching TRBD2. Germline V gives CDR1 SGHTA, CDR2 FQGNSA. After removal of 5 bases from V and 10 bases from J, the junction contained 24 bases not matched to a gene. The CDR3 loop spans 19 amino acids.

This chain connects TRBV19 to TRBJ2-3; possible D gene TRBD2, 5 bases. The germline CDR1 and CDR2 sequences are LNHDA and SQIVND (reference sequence). V was trimmed by 2 bases and J by 6 bases, leaving 15 bases between them. This CDR3 contains 15 residues. The CDR3 loop reads CASSILAGPSDTQYF. The CDR3 region has the DNA TGTGCCAGTAGTATACTAGCCGGTCCTTCCGATACGCAGTATTTT. Together with reference TRBV19 and TRBJ2-3, the CDR3 gives the full variable domain: DGGITQSPKYLFRKEGQNVTLSCEQNLNHDAMYWYRQDPGQGLRLIYYSQIVNDFQKGDIAEGYSVSREKKESFPLTVTSAQKNPTAFYLCASSILAGPSDTQYFGPGTRLTVL.

V and J are TRBV7-2 and TRBJ2-7; D tentatively reads TRBD1 or TRBD2 (5 bases each). This CDR3 region has 17 residues. Trimming shortened V by 0 bases and J by 2 bases, and 17 bases separated the two germline ends. Germline V gene lookup returns CDR1 SGHTA and CDR2 FQGNSA. CDR3 in DNA: TGTGCCAGCAGCTTAGCGCGAGGAGCGACGGGACCCTACGAGCAGTACTTC. This translates into CASSLARGATGPYEQYF.

V usage is TRBV12-3 or TRBV12-4 and J usage is TRBJ1-3; no firm D call. Trimming removed 8 bases from V and 9 bases from J, with 17 bases in between. CDR3 length: 13 residues. CDR3 loop: CASGAPIFATIYF. CDR3 coding DNA: TGTGCCAGCGGTGCCCCGATTTTTGCCACCATATATTTT.

The genes are TRBV19 and TRBJ2-3; 7 bases are a match to TRBD2. The V segment lost 4 bases and the J segment 3 bases; nucleotides outside the gene matches: 7. Germline V lookup: CDR1 LNHDA, CDR2 SQIVND (reference sequence). The CDR3 extends over 15 amino acids. The CDR3 DNA reads as TGTGCCAGTAGTACCCCGCGGGGGATGACAGATACGCAGTATTTT. Its protein product is CASSTPRGMTDTQYF.

The CDR3 DNA follows: TGTGCCAGCAGCTCCATCGTCGGCAGACGCAACTACGAGCAGTACTTC. Translated, it gives CASSSIVGRRNYEQYF. The chain couples TRBV11-2 to TRBJ2-7; D remains ambiguous. Germline V gives CDR1 SGHAT, CDR2 FQNNGV. CDR3 length: 16 amino acids. The V gene lost 4 bases and the J gene lost 3 bases, with 19 bases spanning the gap.

V and J are TRBV11-3 and TRBJ2-7; D might be TRBD2 (6 bases). The CDR3 sequence is 16 residues long. Germline values: CDR1 SGHNT, CDR2 YENEEA. The V and J ends lost 5 bases and 2 bases respectively, with 19 bases between them. CDR3 loop: CASSPSGLAATYEQYF. The CDR3 DNA follows: TGTGCCAGCAGCCCCAGTGGGTTAGCGGCCACCTACGAGCAGTACTTC.

The chain carries TRBV19 and TRBJ1-2, with TRBD1 matching over 8 bases. The CDR3 length is 15 residues. The V gene end was trimmed by 7 bases and the J gene end by 6 bases; junction bases not matched to a gene: 13. Germline V lookup: CDR1 LNHDA, CDR2 SQIVND (reference sequence). The CDR3 coding sequence is TGTGCCAGTAAGGCAGGGGGCGCGAGGGGAGATGGCTACACCTTC. Its protein is CASKAGGARGDGYTF.

The chain joins TRBV5-6 to TRBJ2-7; TRBD1 matches at 9 bases. The V and J ends lost 4 bases and 0 bases, in that order; junction bases with no gene match: 5. Germline CDR1 reads SGHDT; CDR2 reads YYEEEE. CDR3 size: 15 residues. The CDR3 sequence: CASSPQGAYSYEQYF. CDR3 DNA sequence: TGTGCCAGCAGCCCACAGGGGGCGTACTCCTACGAGCAGTACTTC. The full variable domain, completed using reference TRBV5-6 and TRBJ2-7, is DAGVTQSPTHLIKTRGQQVTLRCSPKSGHDTVSWYQQALGQGPQFIFQYYEEEERQRGNFPDRFSGHQFPNYSSELNVNALLLGDSALYLCASSPQGAYSYEQYFGPGTRLTVT.

The chain employs TRBV19 and TRBJ1-5; D gene ambiguous. The CDR3 covers 15 residues. Trimming shortened V by 7 bases and J by 1 base, and 14 bases separated the two germline ends. Germline CDR1 reads LNHDA; CDR2 reads SQIVND (reference sequence). The chain's CDR3 is CASTQPGRSNQPQHF. For the CDR3, the DNA is TGTGCCAGTACTCAGCCCGGCAGGAGCAATCAGCCCCAGCATTTT.

This chain joins TRBV2 and TRBJ1-1; the D gene is possibly TRBD1 (5 bases). V dropped 5 bases and J dropped 0 bases, with 7 bases sitting between them. The germline V gene encodes CDR1 SNHLY and CDR2 FYNNEI. CDR3 size: 13 residues. The CDR3 sequence: CASSQGLNTEAFF. CDR3 bases: TGTGCCAGCAGTCAGGGCCTGAACACTGAAGCTTTCTTT.

J is TRBJ2-7 and V is TRBV19; D is possibly TRBD1 (5 bases). V dropped 2 bases and J dropped 7 bases, with 9 bases sitting between them. The CDR3 consists of 12 residues. The germline CDR1 and CDR2 sequences are LNHDA and SQIVND (reference sequence). Here the CDR3 DNA reads TGTGCCAGTAGTATAAGGGGAAGGGAGCAGTACTTC. It specifies CASSIRGREQYF.

V usage is TRBV14 and J usage is TRBJ1-2; TRBD1 aligns across 7 bases. CDR1 and CDR2 from the germline V gene are SGHDN and FVKESK. CDR3 size: 13 residues. J lost 4 bases, V lost 4 bases, and 3 bases had no gene match. The CDR3 region is CASSPDRTYGYTF. The CDR3 DNA sequence: TGTGCCAGCAGCCCGGACAGGACCTATGGCTACACCTTC.

The chain couples TRBV30 to TRBJ1-4, with 7 bases fitting TRBD1. This CDR3 comprises 13 residues. The germline CDR1 and CDR2 sequences are GTSNPN and SVGIG (reference sequence). V shed 0 bases, J shed 14 bases, and the junction held 9 bases outside the gene matches. The CDR3 DNA reads TGTGCCTGGAGTGTAACTGGGGACAGCCCGCTGTTTTTT. As protein: CAWSVTGDSPLFF.

This clone came up once. This chain links TRBV27 with TRBJ1-4; D not resolved. The length of the CDR3 is 14 residues. The germline V gene encodes CDR1 MNHEY and CDR2 SMNVEV (reference sequence). The V gene lost 7 bases and the J gene lost 11 bases, with 20 bases spanning the gap. The CDR3 sequence: CASTPLGGIGKLFF. In nucleotides, the CDR3 is TGTGCCAGCACCCCGCTGGGCGGTATAGGGAAACTGTTTTTT.

This chain joins TRBV7-2 and TRBJ2-3; 8 bases are a match to TRBD1. J was trimmed by 2 bases and V by 5 bases; bases with no gene match: 6. Germline CDR1 and CDR2: SGHTA and FQGNSA. The CDR3 runs to 15 residues. The CDR3 loop reads CASSLRTGNTDTQYF. DNA of the CDR3: TGTGCCAGCAGCCTTAGGACAGGGAACACAGATACGCAGTATTTT.

The chain employs TRBV11-2 and TRBJ2-7, with TRBD1 identical over 8 bases. The junction had 12 bases not matched to a gene; V was cut back by 6 bases and J by 5 bases. Germline V gene data show CDR1 as SGHAT and CDR2 as FQNNGV. The CDR3 consists of 15 residues. CDR3 in DNA: TGTGCCAGCAGTTATACTGACAGGGGTGTCCACGAGCAGTACTTC. Translated: CASSYTDRGVHEQYF. Together with reference TRBV11-2 and TRBJ2-7, the CDR3 gives the full variable domain: EAGVAQSPRYKIIEKRQSVAFWCNPISGHATLYWYQQILGQGPKLLIQFQNNGVVDDSQLPKDRFSAERLKGVDSTLKIQPAKLEDSAVYLCASSYTDRGVHEQYFGPGTRLTVT.

The V call is TRBV2, the J call TRBJ2-6; 7 bases map to TRBD2. Germline V gene sequence: CDR1 SNHLY, CDR2 FYNNEI. The CDR3 runs 17 residues. Trimming cost V 7 bases and J 4 bases; bases outside gene matches: 13. The CDR3 nucleotides read TGTGCCAGCAAATCGGGGGGTTTCAGGACCGGGGCCAACGTCCTGACTTTC. Translating it yields CASKSGGFRTGANVLTF.

About this clone: Within the sample, other DNA sequences also encode this same CDR3. This chain links TRBV12-3 or TRBV12-4 with TRBJ1-1, with D hard to call. The V end lost 5 bases, the J end lost 0 bases, and 4 bases lay between the germline ends. This CDR3 contains 12 residues. CDR3 region: CASSRLNTEAFF. CDR3 coding DNA: TGTGCCAGCAGTCGTTTGAACACTGAAGCTTTCTTT.

This chain links TRBV5-8 with TRBJ1-2, with D hard to call. The germline V gene encodes CDR1 SGHTS and CDR2 YDEGEE. CDR3 length: 12 residues. V gave up 2 bases and J gave up 7 bases, with 9 bases separating them. The DNA for the CDR3 is TGTGCCAGCAGCTTCGGGTTAAGTGGCTACACCTTC. This translates into CASSFGLSGYTF. Combining the CDR3 with reference TRBV5-8 and TRBJ1-2 gives the whole variable domain EAGVTQSPTHLIKTRGQQATLRCSPISGHTSVYWYQQALGLGLQFLLWYDEGEERNRGNFPPRFSGRQFPNYSSELNVNALELEDSALYLCASSFGLSGYTFGSGTRLTVV.

This clone occurred once. The chain is built from TRBV20-1 and TRBJ2-5; D gene unclear. Germline CDR1 and CDR2: DFQATT and SNEGSKA (reference sequence). Deletions cut 7 bases from V and 4 bases from J, with 10 bases between. The CDR3 consists of 11 residues. CDR3 nucleotide sequence: TGCAGTGTAAAGGGTCGAGAGACCCAGTACTTC. Translation: CSVKGRETQYF.